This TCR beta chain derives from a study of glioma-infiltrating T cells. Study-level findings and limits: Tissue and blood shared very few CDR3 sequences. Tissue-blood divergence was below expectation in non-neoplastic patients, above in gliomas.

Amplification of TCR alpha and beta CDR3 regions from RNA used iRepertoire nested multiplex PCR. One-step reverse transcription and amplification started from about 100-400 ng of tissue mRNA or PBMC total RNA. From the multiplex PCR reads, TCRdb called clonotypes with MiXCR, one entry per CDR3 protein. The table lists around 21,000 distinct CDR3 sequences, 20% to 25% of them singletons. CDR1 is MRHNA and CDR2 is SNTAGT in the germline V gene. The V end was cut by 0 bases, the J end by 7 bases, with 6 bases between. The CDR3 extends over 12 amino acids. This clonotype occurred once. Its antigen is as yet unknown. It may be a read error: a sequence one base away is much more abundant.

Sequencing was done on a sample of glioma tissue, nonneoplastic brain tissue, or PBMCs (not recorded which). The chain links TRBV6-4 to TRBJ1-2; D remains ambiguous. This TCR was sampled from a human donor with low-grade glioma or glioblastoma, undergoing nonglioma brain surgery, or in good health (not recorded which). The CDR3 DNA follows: TGTGCCAGCAGTGACTCCGAGAGTGGCTACACCTTC. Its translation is CASSDSESGYTF.